Given below is one T cell receptor (delta chain) in context. This clone was recorded a few times. The antigen it binds to is not known. No much larger clone is present one base from it, and per-base qualities are unavailable. The data were obtained in a study of gamma-delta chains in newborns, infants, children (dated by TCRdb to between 2019 and 2020). Study-wide context: According to the title of the study, polyclonal expansion of innate gammadelta T cells immediately after birth is driven by microbial exposure. The study examined the way microbial exposure affected innate gammadelta T cell populations in human newborns right after birth.

TCRdb records Illumina MiSeq as the sequencer. With CATT, TCRdb called clones again from the public reads; duplicate DNA rows were later joined. This sample holds roughly 11,000 delta-chain clones; approximately 8.2% were observed only once. Roughly 3.8% of the sample belongs to the ten largest clones. There are 20 amino acids in the CDR3, from cysteine to phenylalanine inclusive. The sequence is cut down to CDR3 DNA, 60 bases in frame from base 1. The germline V gene supplies CDR1 GEAIGNYY and CDR2 EKD. V lost 0 bases and J lost 0 bases; the stretch between them is 17 bases long. This receptor was obtained from a child who was a newborn, infant or young child, either healthy, febrile or measles-vaccinated (not recorded which). Recombination joined TRDV2 with TRDJ3, and the D gene may be TRDD3, 6 bases matching. Source material: blood. The sequenced DNA is TGTGCCTGTGACACCGCCAGCCTGGGGACCTCCTCCTGGGACACCCGACAGATGTTTTTC. It encodes CACDTASLGTSSWDTRQMFF.